The next 15 T cell receptor beta chains were all read from a single sample in a study of T cell changes during pregnancy in multiple sclerosis. Repertoires were generated with immunoSEQ multiplex PCR, while TCRdb's copy carries only in-frame clones and drops some. The sample has approximately 49,000 clones; just over 85% are singletons. This specimen consisted of CD4+ T cells from peripheral blood mononuclear cells, obtained in the second trimester of pregnancy. The receptors come from a female donor with multiple sclerosis, enrolled in a pregnancy study.

This chain joins TRBV7-2 and TRBJ1-1, with 8 bases fitting TRBD1. Trimming removed 2 bases from V and 11 bases from J; junction bases left unmatched: 7. CDR3 size: 13 residues. The germline V gene encodes CDR1 SGHTA and CDR2 FQGNSA. The CDR3 nucleotides read TGTGCCAGCAGCTTATCGACAGGGGTGTCGGCTTTCTTT. Translated: CASSLSTGVSAFF.

The chain carries TRBV5-4 and TRBJ1-1, with 7 positions matching TRBD1. V was clipped by 5 bases and J by 0 bases; unmatched bases: 4. The CDR3 consists of 14 residues. The germline V gene has CDR1 SGHNT and CDR2 YYREEE (reference sequence). The CDR3 loop reads CASRSGQMNTEAFF. CDR3 nucleotide sequence: TGTGCCAGCAGATCGGGACAGATGAACACTGAAGCTTTCTTT.

The genes are TRBV18 and TRBJ1-2, with a weak D call TRBD1 (6 bases). Deletions cut 0 bases from V and 4 bases from J, with 9 bases between. The CDR3 length is 14 residues. Germline V lookup: CDR1 KGHSH, CDR2 LQKENI. CDR3 sequence reads: CASSPPGTPYGYTF. DNA for the CDR3: TGTGCCAGCTCACCACCGGGGACACCCTATGGCTACACCTTC.

The gene calls are TRBV19 and TRBJ1-2; TRBD1 might be the D (5 bases). V lost 5 bases and J 3 bases, leaving 10 bases between the germline ends. Germline V gives CDR1 LNHDA, CDR2 SQIVND (reference sequence). The length of the CDR3 is 13 residues. DNA for the CDR3: TGTGCCAGTAGTCCGCGGGGGGACTATGGCTACACCTTC. Translating it yields CASSPRGDYGYTF. Full variable domain (remainder filled in from reference TRBV19 and TRBJ1-2): DGGITQSPKYLFRKEGQNVTLSCEQNLNHDAMYWYRQDPGQGLRLIYYSQIVNDFQKGDIAEGYSVSREKKESFPLTVTSAQKNPTAFYLCASSPRGDYGYTFGSGTRLTVV.

This sequence joins TRBV27 and TRBJ2-1, with a tentative D call TRBD2 (6 bases). Per the germline V gene, CDR1 is MNHEY and CDR2 is SMNVEV (reference sequence). Trimming took off 2 bases at V and 2 bases at J, with 10 bases between the two ends. This CDR3 region has 15 residues. The chain's CDR3 is CASSLNGSPYNEQFF. DNA of the CDR3: TGTGCCAGCAGTTTAAACGGGAGTCCCTACAATGAGCAGTTCTTC.

The genes are TRBV5-3 and TRBJ1-5, with TRBD1 identical over 11 bases. TRBV5-3 is recorded as an ORF, its role being uncertain. The CDR3 extends over 14 amino acids. J gave up 6 bases and V 4 bases, and 3 bases lay outside the gene matches. This CDR3 reads CARSGDRGCQPQHF. The CDR3 DNA follows: TGTGCCAGAAGCGGGGACAGGGGGTGTCAGCCCCAGCATTTT.

The J gene is TRBJ1-5, the V gene TRBV19; weak D call: TRBD1 (6 bases). V lost 3 bases to trimming and J lost 3 bases, with 9 bases between them. CDR3 size: 14 residues. Germline CDR1 is LNHDA and CDR2 is SQIVND (reference sequence). In DNA form, the CDR3 reads TGTGCCAGTAGTATCGCAGGGGCCAATCAGCCCCAGCATTTT. Residues: CASSIAGANQPQHF.

In this sample, this clone turned up once. The CDR3 region has the DNA TGCGCCAGCAGATCCACCGGGACAGCCTATAACTATGGCTACACCTTC. Encoded protein: CASRSTGTAYNYGYTF. This chain connects TRBV5-1 to TRBJ1-2; 7 positions match TRBD1. V lost 5 bases to trimming and J lost 1 base; unmatched junction nucleotides: 11. CDR3 length equals 16 residues. The germline gives CDR1 SGHRS, CDR2 YFSETQ.

This clone turned up a few times. CDR3 in DNA: TGTGCCAGCAGTTCCGGGACAACCCTTAATCAGCCCCAGCATTTT. Translated: CASSSGTTLNQPQHF. The genes are TRBV28 and TRBJ1-5; a possible D gene is TRBD1 (6 bases). The germline gives CDR1 MDHEN, CDR2 SYDVKM. The germline V and J ends were trimmed by 4 bases and 4 bases, with 14 bases remaining between them. CDR3 size: 15 residues.

The rearrangement joins TRBV11-2 to TRBJ2-1; D is perhaps TRBD1 (6 bases). Germline V CDR1 and CDR2: SGHAT, FQNNGV. Trimming cost V 6 bases and J 5 bases, with 14 bases left between them. The CDR3 contains 14 residues. This CDR3 reads CASRASTGHNEQFF. The CDR3 bases are TGTGCCAGCAGGGCAAGCACAGGGCACAATGAGCAGTTCTTC.

The chain links TRBV30 to TRBJ2-3; 13 nucleotides line up with TRBD2. The CDR3 covers 14 residues. Losses at the gene ends were 8 bases for V and 7 bases for J; bases not matched to a gene: 9. Looked up from germline, CDR1 is GTSNPN and CDR2 is SVGIG (reference sequence). The CDR3 reads CAGRTSGSIYTQYF. The DNA of the CDR3 is TGTGCCGGACGGACTAGCGGGAGTATATATACGCAGTATTTT.

The V and J genes are TRBV5-1 and TRBJ1-1; maybe TRBD1 (6 bases). Germline V gene lookup returns CDR1 SGHRS and CDR2 YFSETQ. This CDR3 is 13 amino acids long. V dropped 2 bases and J dropped 5 bases, with 10 bases sitting between them. The CDR3 DNA reads TGCGCCAGCAGCTTTGAGGGGGAGACTGAAGCTTTCTTT. Translation gives CASSFEGETEAFF.

This clone has a handful of counts. The chain recombines TRBV5-1 with TRBJ1-5, with D unclear. The V end lost 0 bases, the J end lost 3 bases, and 10 bases lay between the germline ends. Germline CDR1 reads SGHRS; CDR2 reads YFSETQ. This CDR3 has 15 amino acids. DNA for the CDR3: TGCGCCAGCAGCTTGGACACAGTTAACAATCAGCCCCAGCATTTT. Protein product: CASSLDTVNNQPQHF.

This chain connects TRBV19 to TRBJ2-5; D is possibly TRBD2 (6 bases). The CDR3 is 14 amino acids. Trimming took 3 bases from V and 1 from J, leaving 9 bases between them. Germline V gives CDR1 LNHDA, CDR2 SQIVND (reference sequence). CDR3 in amino acids: CASSMGGLQETQYF. The CDR3 coding sequence is TGTGCCAGTAGTATGGGGGGACTCCAAGAGACCCAGTACTTC.

The rearrangement joins TRBV30 to TRBJ2-7; a possible D gene is TRBD1 (5 bases). Trimming removed 1 base at V and 2 bases at J, with 24 bases between. The germline V gene has CDR1 GTSNPN and CDR2 SVGIG (reference sequence). The CDR3 length is 18 residues. CDR3 loop: CAWSGFQGIDLKAYEQYF. Here the CDR3 DNA reads TGTGCCTGGAGTGGTTTCCAGGGTATAGATTTAAAGGCCTACGAGCAGTACTTC.